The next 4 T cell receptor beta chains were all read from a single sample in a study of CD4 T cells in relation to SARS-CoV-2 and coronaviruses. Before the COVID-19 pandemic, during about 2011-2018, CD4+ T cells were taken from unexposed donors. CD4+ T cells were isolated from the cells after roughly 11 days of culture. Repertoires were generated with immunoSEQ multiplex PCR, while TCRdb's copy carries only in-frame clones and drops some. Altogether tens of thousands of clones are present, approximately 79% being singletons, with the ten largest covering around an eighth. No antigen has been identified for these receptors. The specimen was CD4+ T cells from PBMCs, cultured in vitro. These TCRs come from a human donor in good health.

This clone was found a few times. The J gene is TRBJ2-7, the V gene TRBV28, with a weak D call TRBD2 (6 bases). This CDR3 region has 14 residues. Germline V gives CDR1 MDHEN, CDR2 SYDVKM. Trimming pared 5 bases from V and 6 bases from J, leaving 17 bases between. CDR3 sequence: CASSPHGGIGEQYF. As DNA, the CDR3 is TGTGCCAGCAGTCCCCATGGAGGGATAGGCGAGCAGTACTTC.

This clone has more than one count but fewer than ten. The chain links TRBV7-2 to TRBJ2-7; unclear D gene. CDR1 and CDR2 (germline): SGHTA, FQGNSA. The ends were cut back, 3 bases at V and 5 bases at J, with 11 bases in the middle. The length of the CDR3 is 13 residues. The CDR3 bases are TGTGCCAGCAGCTTTATCAGACGGGACGAGCAGTACTTC. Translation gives CASSFIRRDEQYF.

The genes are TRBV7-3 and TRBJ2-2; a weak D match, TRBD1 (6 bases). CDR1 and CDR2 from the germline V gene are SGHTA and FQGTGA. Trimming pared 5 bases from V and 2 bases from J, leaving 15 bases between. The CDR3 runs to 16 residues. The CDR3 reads CASSHPGTSNTGELFF. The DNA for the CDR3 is TGTGCCAGCAGCCACCCCGGGACATCTAACACCGGGGAGCTGTTTTTT.

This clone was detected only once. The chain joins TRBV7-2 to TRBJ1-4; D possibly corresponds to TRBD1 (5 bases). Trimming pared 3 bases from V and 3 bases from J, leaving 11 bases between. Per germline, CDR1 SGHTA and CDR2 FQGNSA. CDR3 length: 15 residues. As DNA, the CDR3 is TGTGCCAGCAGCTTTGTCCGGGGGGCTAATGAAAAACTGTTTTTT. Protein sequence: CASSFVRGANEKLFF.